These 9 T cell receptor beta chains came from one sample sequenced in a study of blood T cell repertoires in COVID-19 (TCRdb year 2020). The library was generated by the immunoSEQ multiplex PCR assay. TCRdb's version of the immuneACCESS table is confined to in-frame rearrangements and falls short of the full clone set. An unresolved V gene accounts for under half of the shortfall where checked; the remainder is of unknown origin. This sample comprises around 250,000 clones, approximately 90% of them detected only once. The top ten clonotypes cover more than 1% of the sample. The sample taken for sequencing was PBMCs or T cells enriched from blood (not recorded which). These receptors came from a human donor in a cohort exposed to, infected with or recovered from COVID-19 (not recorded which). The donor label of this sample is uncertain.

The rearrangement links TRBV5-1 to TRBJ2-3; the match to TRBD1 covers 10 bases. CDR1 and CDR2 (germline): SGHRS, YFSETQ. The V segment lost 3 bases and the J segment 6 bases; nucleotides outside the gene matches: 4. This CDR3 has 14 amino acids. Here the CDR3 DNA reads TGCGCCAGCAGCTGGACAGGGGGGAGCGATACGCAGTATTTT. Translating gives CASSWTGGSDTQYF.

The chain uses TRBV6-5 and TRBJ1-6; D possibly corresponds to TRBD1 (5 bases). Germline CDR1 reads MNHEY; CDR2 reads SVGAGI. This CDR3 contains 15 residues. V lost 6 bases, J lost 7 bases, and 16 bases lay in between. The CDR3 nucleotides are TGTGCCAGCAGCCCCCCGGCAGGGAGGAATTCACCCCTCCACTTT. Its translation is CASSPPAGRNSPLHF.

The rearrangement links TRBV5-6 to TRBJ1-4, with D perhaps TRBD1 (6 bases). The germline V gene has CDR1 SGHDT and CDR2 YYEEEE. The CDR3 extends over 15 amino acids. The germline V and J ends were trimmed by 0 bases and 4 bases, with 10 bases remaining between them. CDR3 amino acids: CASSLAGGNNEKLFF. The CDR3 DNA sequence: TGTGCCAGCAGCTTGGCTGGGGGCAATAATGAAAAACTGTTTTTT.

CDR3 protein: CASSRRGYPRTNSNQPQHF. DNA for the CDR3: TGTGCCAGCAGCCGCAGGGGATACCCCAGAACCAATAGCAATCAGCCCCAGCATTTT. V usage is TRBV14 and J usage is TRBJ1-5; tentative D call: TRBD1 (6 bases). There are 19 residues in the CDR3. V was clipped by 4 bases and J by 0 bases, with 22 bases between them. Germline values: CDR1 SGHDN, CDR2 FVKESK.

The chain joins TRBV7-2 to TRBJ1-4; no firm D call. Germline CDR1 reads SGHTA; CDR2 reads FQGNSA. The CDR3 totals 16 residues. Trimming took off 1 base at V and 2 bases at J, with 11 bases between the two ends. Written as DNA, the CDR3 is TGTGCCAGCAGCTTAGGGCCCAGGATCACTAATGAAAAACTGTTTTTT. Protein sequence: CASSLGPRITNEKLFF.

V and J are TRBV5-6 and TRBJ2-1; TRBD1 is a possible D gene (6 bases). Per the germline V gene, CDR1 is SGHDT and CDR2 is YYEEEE. The length of the CDR3 is 15 residues. Trimming took 6 bases from V and 5 from J, leaving 18 bases between them. The CDR3: CASTPGPGQDNEQFF. Written as DNA, the CDR3 is TGTGCCAGCACCCCGGGTCCGGGACAAGACAATGAGCAGTTCTTC. The whole variable domain, remainder taken from reference TRBV5-6 and TRBJ2-1, is DAGVTQSPTHLIKTRGQQVTLRCSPKSGHDTVSWYQQALGQGPQFIFQYYEEEERQRGNFPDRFSGHQFPNYSSELNVNALLLGDSALYLCASTPGPGQDNEQFFGPGTRLTVL.

This chain uses TRBV9 with TRBJ2-3; 11 bases are shared with TRBD2. Germline loops: CDR1 SGDLS, CDR2 YYNGEE. This CDR3 is 15 amino acids long. J was trimmed by 2 bases and V by 4 bases; bases with no gene match: 3. The CDR3: CASSRTSGFTDTQYF. The CDR3 DNA follows: TGTGCCAGCAGCAGGACTAGCGGGTTCACAGATACGCAGTATTTT.

The rearrangement joins TRBV5-5 to TRBJ1-2; D is possibly TRBD1 (6 bases). V was clipped by 0 bases and J by 6 bases, with 9 bases between them. Germline V gene lookup returns CDR1 SGHKS and CDR2 YYEKEE (reference sequence). The CDR3 has 13 amino acids. The CDR3 region is CASSLGQADGYTF. DNA of the CDR3: TGTGCCAGCAGCTTGGGACAGGCGGATGGCTACACCTTC. The variable domain in full, with the rest retrieved from reference TRBV5-5 and TRBJ1-2, is DAGVTQSPTHLIKTRGQQVTLRCSPISGHKSVSWYQQVLGQGPQFIFQYYEKEERGRGNFPDRFSARQFPNYSSELNVNALLLGDSALYLCASSLGQADGYTFGSGTRLTVV.

The chain couples TRBV10-3 to TRBJ2-1; 11 nucleotides line up with TRBD1. Germline V lookup: CDR1 ENHRY, CDR2 SYGVKD. V was clipped by 6 bases and J by 8 bases; unmatched bases: 6. This CDR3 has 14 amino acids. CDR3 region: CAIRDRGQGHEQFF. CDR3 nucleotide sequence: TGTGCCATCAGGGACAGGGGGCAAGGCCATGAGCAGTTCTTC.